This T cell receptor beta chain was sequenced in a study of blood T cell repertoires in COVID-19. V was clipped by 5 bases and J by 5 bases; unmatched bases: 11. The length of the CDR3 is 15 residues. Per the germline V gene, CDR1 is KGHSH and CDR2 is LQKENI. Generated by immunoSEQ multiplex PCR, the TCRdb table keeps only in-frame clones and is missing some. The table lists 90,000 to 150,000 clones, around 80% of them singletons. V is TRBV18 and J is TRBJ1-1, with 7 bases aligning to TRBD1. The origin of this receptor is an elderly woman with acute or convalescent COVID-19. The material sequenced was peripheral blood. The CDR3 reads CASSRTGTYGTEAFF. The CDR3 DNA sequence: TGTGCCAGCTCAAGGACAGGAACTTATGGGACTGAAGCTTTCTTT. Full variable domain (rest looked up from reference TRBV18 and TRBJ1-1): NAGVMQNPRHLVRRRGQEARLRCSPMKGHSHVYWYRQLPEEGLKFMVYLQKENIIDESGMPKERFSAEFPKEGPSILRIQQVVRGDSAAYFCASSRTGTYGTEAFFGQGTRLTVV.